These T cell receptor beta chains were read from a single sample in a study of blood T cell repertoires in COVID-19. This table comes from immunoSEQ multiplex PCR, and its TCRdb copy is limited to in-frame clones, with some not included. The data show 95,000 to 150,000 clones, around 80% seen once. Sequencing used peripheral blood. The receptor source for this set is a man aged 55 to 70 with active or convalescent COVID-19. Both conserved end residues are part of each CDR3. The order of the fields is CDR3 protein, CDR3 DNA, V gene, J gene, D gene, clone size. A D gene is named only where the DNA matches it firmly. Not every row has a clone size; where given, it reads once, few, many or a size class.

CDR3: CASSLGGQNGNEQFF
DNA: TGCGCCAGCAGCTTGGGTGGTCAGAATGGCAATGAGCAGTTCTTC
V: TRBV5-1
J: TRBJ2-1
D: .
size: .

CDR3: CASSASPLTSGSLYEQYF
DNA: TGTGCCAGCAGTGCCTCCCCCCTGACTAGCGGGAGTCTCTACGAGCAGTACTTC
V: TRBV6-1
J: TRBJ2-7
D: TRBD2
size: once

CDR3: CASSPVPNEQFF
DNA: TGTGCCAGCAGCCCCGTCCCCAATGAGCAGTTCTTC
V: TRBV11-2
J: TRBJ2-1
D: .
size: .

CDR3: CASSSLGAGPYNEQFF
DNA: TGTGCCAGCAGCTCCCTCGGGGCGGGACCTTACAATGAGCAGTTCTTC
V: TRBV7-3
J: TRBJ2-1
D: .
size: .

CDR3: CASSNLRGPSTVSSYEQYF
DNA: TGTGCCAGCAGCAACCTCAGGGGGCCCTCCACCGTCTCATCCTACGAGCAGTACTTC
V: TRBV7-6
J: TRBJ2-7
D: TRBD1
size: few

CDR3: CASSPGGGAFF
DNA: TGTGCCAGCTCACCGGGGGGGGGAGCTTTCTTT
V: TRBV18
J: TRBJ1-1
D: .
size: .

CDR3: CASSSATSGIGDEQFF
DNA: TGCGCCAGCAGCTCGGCCACTAGCGGGATTGGGGACGAGCAGTTCTTC
V: TRBV5-1
J: TRBJ2-1
D: TRBD2
size: .

CDR3: CATSEGGQGHRTELFF
DNA: TGTGCCACCAGTGAGGGCGGACAGGGTCATCGTACGGAGCTGTTTTTT
V: TRBV24-1
J: TRBJ2-2
D: TRBD1
size: .

CDR3: CASSLLQNIAGVEQFF
DNA: TGTGCCAGCAGCTTATTGCAGAATATCGCCGGGGTTGAGCAGTTCTTC
V: TRBV7-2
J: TRBJ2-1
D: .
size: .

CDR3: CASSLAREANYGYTF
DNA: TGTGCCAGCAGCTTAGCCAGGGAGGCTAACTATGGCTACACCTTC
V: TRBV7-2
J: TRBJ1-2
D: .
size: .

CDR3: CASSVDQGTEAFF
DNA: TGTGCCAGCAGCGTAGACCAGGGGACTGAAGCTTTCTTT
V: TRBV9
J: TRBJ1-1
D: .
size: .

CDR3: CASSLEELAGADTQYF
DNA: TGTGCCAGCAGCTTAGAAGAACTAGCGGGAGCAGATACGCAGTATTTT
V: TRBV7-2
J: TRBJ2-3
D: TRBD2
size: .

CDR3: CASTEGQGARRGTEAFF
DNA: TGTGCCAGTACCGAAGGACAGGGGGCAAGGAGAGGCACTGAAGCTTTCTTT
V: TRBV19
J: TRBJ1-1
D: TRBD1
size: .

CDR3: CASSIRDSGFSYNEQFF
DNA: TGTGCCAGCAGCATTCGCGATAGCGGGTTTTCCTACAATGAGCAGTTCTTC
V: TRBV7-8
J: TRBJ2-1
D: TRBD2
size: once

CDR3: CASSLLGRPGEEEQYF
DNA: TGTGCCAGCAGCTTACTCGGGAGACCGGGGGAGGAGGAGCAGTACTTC
V: TRBV5-6
J: TRBJ2-7
D: .
size: .

CDR3: CASTPAMGQDNEKLFF
DNA: TGTGCCAGTACCCCCGCTATGGGACAGGATAATGAAAAACTGTTTTTT
V: TRBV19
J: TRBJ1-4
D: TRBD1
size: .

CDR3: CASSPTGTSGAIYNEQFF
DNA: TGTGCCAGCAGCCCGACCGGGACTAGCGGTGCAATCTACAATGAGCAGTTCTTC
V: TRBV11-3
J: TRBJ2-1
D: TRBD2
size: .

CDR3: CASSVEGSSGNTIYF
DNA: TGTGCCAGCAGCGTAGAAGGGAGCTCTGGAAACACCATATATTTT
V: TRBV9
J: TRBJ1-3
D: .
size: .

CDR3: CASSPSGGLAVTGELFF
DNA: TGTGCCAGCAGCCCCTCCGGCGGGCTAGCGGTAACCGGGGAGCTGTTTTTT
V: TRBV14
J: TRBJ2-2
D: TRBD2
size: few

CDR3: CASSRERNTGELFF
DNA: TGTGCCAGCAGCCGGGAGCGGAACACCGGGGAGCTGTTTTTT
V: TRBV2
J: TRBJ2-2
D: .
size: .

CDR3: CASRELGRDIHGYTF
DNA: TGTGCCAGCAGGGAGTTGGGCAGGGATATCCATGGCTACACCTTC
V: TRBV6-5
J: TRBJ1-2
D: .
size: .

CDR3: CASSRTVFTDTQYF
DNA: TGTGCCAGTAGTAGGACAGTTTTCACAGATACGCAGTATTTT
V: TRBV19
J: TRBJ2-3
D: .
size: .

CDR3: CASSSGGNTGELFF
DNA: TGTGCCAGCAGCTCGGGAGGTAACACCGGGGAGCTGTTTTTT
V: TRBV11-3
J: TRBJ2-2
D: TRBD2
size: .

CDR3: CASTGRGLTGELFF
DNA: TGTGCCAGCACAGGGCGGGGGCTTACCGGGGAGCTGTTTTTT
V: TRBV27
J: TRBJ2-2
D: .
size: .

CDR3: CASSQVLEYNEQFF
DNA: TGTGCCAGCAGCCAAGTTCTAGAGTACAATGAGCAGTTCTTC
V: TRBV4-2
J: TRBJ2-1
D: .
size: .

CDR3: CSVNLAGGQIDTQYF
DNA: TGCAGCGTGAACTTAGCGGGAGGGCAAATCGATACGCAGTATTTT
V: TRBV29-1
J: TRBJ2-3
D: TRBD2
size: once

CDR3: CASSLAGGSSYNEQFF
DNA: TGTGCCAGCAGCTTGGCCGGCGGGTCGTCCTACAATGAGCAGTTCTTC
V: TRBV5-8
J: TRBJ2-1
D: .
size: .

CDR3: CASTSPGQGVRYQETQYF
DNA: TGTGCCAGCACTTCTCCGGGACAGGGGGTCCGGTACCAAGAGACCCAGTACTTC
V: TRBV28
J: TRBJ2-5
D: TRBD1
size: .

CDR3: CASSLAGTISQPQHF
DNA: TGTGCCAGCAGCTTGGCCGGAACTATTAGTCAGCCCCAGCATTTT
V: TRBV5-6
J: TRBJ1-5
D: .
size: .

CDR3: CASSRSGGVYEQYF
DNA: TGTGCCAGCAGTCGGTCGGGAGGGGTCTACGAGCAGTACTTC
V: TRBV28
J: TRBJ2-7
D: TRBD2
size: few

CDR3: CASSLQLAGGETQYF
DNA: TGCGCCAGCAGCTTGCAACTAGCGGGAGGGGAGACCCAGTACTTC
V: TRBV5-1
J: TRBJ2-5
D: TRBD2
size: .

CDR3: CASRGSLVGRETQYF
DNA: TGTGCCAGCAGGGGGTCGCTAGTAGGGAGAGAGACCCAGTACTTC
V: TRBV6-5
J: TRBJ2-5
D: .
size: .

CDR3: CATSDPQERTDTQYF
DNA: TGTGCCACCAGTGACCCACAGGAGAGGACAGATACGCAGTATTTT
V: TRBV24-1
J: TRBJ2-3
D: .
size: once

CDR3: CAWDPRGTEAFF
DNA: TGTGCCTGGGACCCGCGGGGCACTGAAGCTTTCTTT
V: TRBV30
J: TRBJ1-1
D: .
size: few

CDR3: CASSERTGPYEQYF
DNA: TGTGCCAGCAGTGAAAGGACAGGGCCCTACGAGCAGTACTTC
V: TRBV25-1
J: TRBJ2-7
D: TRBD1
size: .

CDR3: CASSFQGVGAPGTQYF
DNA: TGTGCCAGCAGCTTCCAGGGGGTTGGGGCTCCGGGGACCCAGTACTTC
V: TRBV7-2
J: TRBJ2-5
D: TRBD1
size: .

CDR3: CASSQDELAGGWGTDTQYF
DNA: TGTGCCAGCAGCCAAGATGAACTAGCGGGTGGGTGGGGCACAGATACGCAGTATTTT
V: TRBV4-2
J: TRBJ2-3
D: TRBD2
size: .

CDR3: CASRLGSGSPYEQYF
DNA: TGTGCAAGTCGCTTAGGTAGCGGGAGCCCCTACGAGCAGTACTTC
V: TRBV12-2
J: TRBJ2-7
D: .
size: .

CDR3: CASSMGDHTEAFF
DNA: TGTGCCAGTAGTATGGGAGATCACACTGAAGCTTTCTTT
V: TRBV19
J: TRBJ1-1
D: .
size: .

CDR3: CASSTVEGGELFF
DNA: TGCGCCAGCAGTACCGTCGAGGGCGGGGAGCTGTTTTTT
V: TRBV10-2
J: TRBJ2-2
D: .
size: .

CDR3: CASSLVDRGYTF
DNA: TGTGCCAGCAGTTTAGTAGACAGGGGCTACACCTTC
V: TRBV28
J: TRBJ1-2
D: .
size: .

CDR3: CASSSDRGTYNEQFF
DNA: TGCGCCAGCAGCTCGGACAGGGGAACCTACAATGAGCAGTTCTTC
V: TRBV5-1
J: TRBJ2-1
D: TRBD1
size: .

CDR3: CASSYYGTGTGELFF
DNA: TGTGCCAGCAGTTACTACGGGACAGGTACCGGGGAGCTGTTTTTT
V: TRBV6-2/TRBV6-3
J: TRBJ2-2
D: TRBD1
size: .

CDR3: CASSVGGREPYNEQFF
DNA: TGTGCCAGCAGCGTAGGCGGGCGGGAGCCCTACAATGAGCAGTTCTTC
V: TRBV9
J: TRBJ2-1
D: TRBD2
size: once

CDR3: CASSSTFRDIYGYTF
DNA: TGTGCCAGCAGCTCAACTTTCCGGGACATCTATGGCTACACCTTC
V: TRBV7-9
J: TRBJ1-2
D: .
size: .

CDR3: CATSRRDRPDQPQHF
DNA: TGTGCCACCAGCAGACGGGACAGGCCAGATCAGCCCCAGCATTTT
V: TRBV15
J: TRBJ1-5
D: TRBD1
size: .

CDR3: CASSPRSTEAFF
DNA: TGTGCCAGCAGTCCGCGGAGCACTGAAGCTTTCTTT
V: TRBV12-3/TRBV12-4
J: TRBJ1-1
D: .
size: .